Listed below are T cell receptor beta chains from one sample, sequenced in a study of T cells in Graves' hyperthyroidism and ophthalmopathy. TCRdb called the multiplex PCR reads again in MiXCR, with one record for every CDR3 protein. The sample yields roughly 380,000 distinct CDR3 sequences, about 15% seen once. Specimen: blood. The receptors were gathered from a woman aged 60-75 years with Graves' hyperthyroidism. Each CDR3 is given with its conserved first and last residue. Each record gives: J gene, clone size, V gene, D gene, CDR3 protein, CDR3 DNA. A D gene is named only where the DNA matches it firmly. Clone size is not always given. Where it is, it says once, few, many or a class for expanded clones.

TRBJ2-2,many,TRBV18,NA,CASSPLARRTGELFF,TGTGCCAGCTCACCACTAGCACGGAGGACCGGGGAGCTGTTTTTT
TRBJ2-7,many,TRBV29-1,TRBD1,CSARTGGYEQYF,TGCAGCGCCAGGACAGGGGGCTACGAGCAGTACTTC
TRBJ2-5,NA,TRBV20-1,TRBD2,CSKNPGLAGKETQYF,TGCAGCAAAAATCCCGGACTAGCGGGAAAAGAGACCCAGTACTTC
TRBJ2-1,many,TRBV27,NA,CASSLWIGRGGNEQFF,TGTGCCAGCAGTTTATGGATCGGGAGAGGGGGGAATGAGCAGTTCTTC
TRBJ2-7,many,TRBV30,NA,CAWSTGRSEQYF,TGTGCCTGGTCGACAGGGAGGTCCGAGCAGTACTTC
TRBJ1-2,many,TRBV5-5,NA,CASSLAPAGYYGYTF,TGTGCCAGCAGCTTGGCACCGGCAGGGTACTATGGCTACACCTTC
TRBJ1-1,many,TRBV30,NA,CAWSKKPMNTEAFF,TGTGCCTGGAGTAAGAAGCCCATGAACACTGAAGCTTTCTTT
TRBJ2-5,few,TRBV10-1,NA,CASSERRGSETQYF,TGCGCCAGCAGTGAGCGGAGGGGTAGCGAGACCCAGTACTTC
TRBJ1-5,many,TRBV2,TRBD1,CASSDFGDRDQPQHF,TGTGCCAGCAGTGATTTCGGGGACAGGGATCAGCCCCAGCATTTT
TRBJ2-5,many,TRBV5-1,NA,CASSPRGSSQETQYF,TGCGCCAGCAGCCCACGTGGCTCGTCACAAGAGACCCAGTACTTC
TRBJ2-1,many,TRBV20-1,TRBD2,CSATTNLGQYSGSSYNEQFF,TGCAGTGCTACAACAAATCTTGGACAGTATAGCGGGAGCTCCTACAATGAGCAGTTCTTC
TRBJ2-3,NA,TRBV6-1,NA,CASSEAMGVTQYF,TGTGCCAGCAGTGAAGCGATGGGAGTAACGCAGTATTTT
TRBJ1-2,many,TRBV20-1,TRBD1,CSARGRGTERYYGYTF,TGCAGTGCAAGAGGGAGAGGGACAGAGAGATACTATGGCTACACCTTC
TRBJ1-1,few,TRBV6-1,NA,CASSTQGWMSTEAFF,TGTGCCAGCAGTACTCAGGGTTGGATGAGCACTGAAGCTTTCTTT
TRBJ2-1,NA,TRBV20-1,TRBD2,CSAIGTSGINEQFF,TGCAGTGCTATCGGGACTAGCGGGATAAATGAGCAGTTCTTC
TRBJ2-3,few,TRBV5-4,TRBD2,CASSSSGSSDTQYF,TGTGCCAGCAGCTCCAGCGGGAGTTCGGATACGCAGTATTTT
TRBJ1-2,many,TRBV3-1,TRBD1,CASSLHRDRVVNSAGYTF,TGTGCCAGCAGTCTACACCGGGACAGGGTGGTAAATTCGGCTGGCTACACCTTC
TRBJ2-6,few,TRBV20-1,NA,CSARAASGANVLTF,TGCAGTGCTAGAGCCGCCTCTGGGGCCAACGTCCTGACTTTC
TRBJ2-1,many,TRBV6-1,TRBD2,CASSVSPGTSGSHSYNEQFF,TGTGCCAGCAGTGTAAGCCCCGGGACTAGCGGGAGTCACTCCTACAATGAGCAGTTCTTC
TRBJ2-1,many,TRBV2,TRBD1,CAAGGLTEAGEQFF,TGTGCAGCAGGGGGTCTTACCGAAGCCGGTGAGCAGTTCTTC
TRBJ2-3,many,TRBV7-8,TRBD2,CASSLARRTSGRKSTGTDTQYF,TGTGCCAGCAGCTTAGCGCGCCGGACTAGCGGGAGAAAGAGTACCGGCACAGATACGCAGTATTTT
TRBJ2-1,many,TRBV12-5,TRBD2,CASGSRRGGVYNEQFF,TGTGCTAGTGGTTCCCGCCGTGGGGGGGTGTACAATGAGCAGTTCTTC
TRBJ1-1,once,TRBV12-3/TRBV12-4,TRBD1,CASSPGQGRSTEAFF,TGTGCCAGCAGCCCGGGACAGGGGAGGAGCACTGAAGCTTTCTTT
TRBJ2-3,many,TRBV18,NA,CASSPPDRRTDTQYF,TGTGCCAGCTCACCACCGGACCGACGCACAGATACGCAGTATTTT
TRBJ2-1,NA,TRBV24-1,TRBD2,CATIAAGGLHEQFF,TGTGCCACCATAGCAGCGGGAGGTTTACATGAGCAGTTCTTC
TRBJ2-5,many,TRBV2,TRBD2,CASSELAGRGTQYF,TGTGCCAGCAGTGAACTAGCGGGGCGGGGGACCCAGTACTTC
TRBJ2-7,few,TRBV9,TRBD2,CASSVGSGSYYEQYF,TGTGCCAGCAGCGTAGGGAGCGGGAGCTATTACGAGCAGTACTTC
TRBJ2-7,many,TRBV27,TRBD2,CASSHNGGGSYEQYF,TGTGCCAGCAGTCATAACGGGGGGGGGTCCTACGAGCAGTACTTC
TRBJ2-3,many,TRBV20-1,NA,CSASSLWERTDTQYF,TGCAGTGCTAGTAGCCTGTGGGAGCGCACAGATACGCAGTATTTT
TRBJ2-7,few,TRBV4-1,TRBD1,CASSPHQTGDPYEQYF,TGCGCCAGCAGCCCGCACCAGACAGGGGACCCCTACGAGCAGTACTTC
TRBJ1-5,NA,TRBV2,TRBD1,CASSESGTGGQPQHF,TGTGCCAGCAGTGAATCAGGGACAGGGGGACAGCCCCAGCATTTT
TRBJ2-7,many,TRBV5-1,NA,CASRTENYEQYF,TGCGCCAGCAGGACAGAGAATTACGAGCAGTACTTC
TRBJ2-5,few,TRBV5-1,NA,CASSLEAGFETQYF,TGCGCCAGCAGCTTGGAGGCTGGTTTCGAGACCCAGTACTTC
TRBJ2-1,many,TRBV7-8,NA,CASSRPSGPPYNEQFF,TGTGCCAGCAGCCGCCCGAGCGGTCCTCCTTACAATGAGCAGTTCTTC
TRBJ2-7,few,TRBV6-1,NA,CASKEGYEQYF,TGTGCCAGCAAGGAAGGATACGAGCAGTACTTC
TRBJ2-2,many,TRBV27,NA,CASSLFQGFAGELFF,TGTGCCAGCAGTTTATTCCAGGGATTCGCCGGGGAGCTGTTTTTT
TRBJ1-1,many,TRBV20-1,NA,CSARVAGWRDTEAFF,TGCAGTGCTAGAGTGGCGGGATGGAGGGACACTGAAGCTTTCTTT
TRBJ2-3,few,TRBV7-3,NA,CASSFGEADTQYF,TGTGCCAGCAGCTTTGGGGAGGCAGATACGCAGTATTTT
TRBJ2-7,NA,TRBV18,TRBD2,CASSSLAGGYSYEQYF,TGTGCCAGCTCATCACTAGCGGGAGGTTACTCCTACGAGCAGTACTTC
TRBJ2-7,NA,TRBV7-2,TRBD2,CASSLGSGGVYEQYF,TGTGCCAGCAGCTTAGGGTCGGGGGGTGTCTACGAGCAGTACTTC
TRBJ2-7,few,TRBV9,NA,CASSVGAMYEQYF,TGTGCCAGCAGCGTAGGAGCGATGTACGAGCAGTACTTC
TRBJ1-5,few,TRBV20-1,NA,CSARDPAAGFNQPQHF,TGCAGTGCTAGAGATCCCGCCGCAGGTTTCAATCAGCCCCAGCATTTT
TRBJ2-7,many,TRBV18,TRBD1,CASSATQGVEQYF,TGTGCCAGCTCAGCGACCCAGGGGGTCGAGCAGTACTTC
TRBJ2-3,many,TRBV20-1,TRBD2,CSSYLSGSNTDTQYF,TGCAGTTCGTATCTTAGCGGGAGCAACACAGATACGCAGTATTTT
TRBJ1-1,NA,TRBV9,NA,CASSVEGDTEAFF,TGTGCCAGCAGCGTAGAAGGGGACACTGAAGCTTTCTTT